This is a list of T cell receptor beta chains from one sample in a study of blood T cells in healthy people across ages. TCRdb fed the 5' RACE reads into MiXCR, producing one record per CDR3 protein. The table lists about 750,000 distinct CDR3 sequences, 50% to 65% of them singletons. Material for sequencing was blood. The receptors derive from a man older than 75 in good health. Each CDR3 is given with its conserved first and last residue. Each record gives: clone size, D gene, V gene, J gene, CDR3 protein, CDR3 DNA. D genes are given only for firm matches. Clone sizes are given selectively: once, few, many, or a class where the clone is expanded.

-	-	TRBV3-1	TRBJ2-3	CASSQLSLGVADTQYF	TGTGCCAGCAGCCAATTATCGCTAGGGGTTGCAGATACGCAGTATTTT
few	TRBD2	TRBV3-1	TRBJ2-5	CASSQWTSGSQETQYF	TGTGCCAGCAGCCAGTGGACTAGCGGTTCACAAGAGACCCAGTACTTC
-	TRBD2	TRBV7-2	TRBJ2-3	CASSSLAGAVDTQYF	TGTGCCAGCAGCTCGCTAGCGGGAGCAGTAGATACGCAGTATTTT
-	-	TRBV20-1	TRBJ1-1	CSARSGGLGNTEAFF	TGCAGTGCTAGGTCCGGAGGGCTCGGGAACACTGAAGCTTTCTTT
-	-	TRBV9	TRBJ2-7	CASSKRSARGSSYNEQYF	TGTGCCAGCAGCAAGAGATCGGCTAGAGGGAGCTCCTACAATGAGCAGTACTTC
-	TRBD2	TRBV24-1	TRBJ2-1	CATSDPGLAGGYEQFF	TGTGCCACCAGTGACCCGGGACTAGCGGGAGGCTACGAGCAGTTCTTC
-	-	TRBV27	TRBJ2-1	CASIITGTHGYNEQFF	TGTGCCAGCATAATTACGGGAACCCATGGGTACAATGAGCAGTTCTTC
many	TRBD1	TRBV5-1	TRBJ2-7	CASSTGQGYEQYF	TGCGCCAGCAGCACCGGACAGGGCTACGAGCAGTACTTC
few	TRBD1	TRBV11-2	TRBJ2-7	CASSLEAWFYGTGGYEQYF	TGTGCCAGCAGCTTAGAGGCCTGGTTCTACGGGACAGGGGGCTACGAGCAGTACTTC
few	-	TRBV11-2	TRBJ2-5	CASSPREGQYF	TGTGCCAGCAGCCCCCGAGAAGGGCAGTACTTC
-	TRBD2	TRBV7-8	TRBJ2-7	CASSSLRSSGSVDEQYF	TGTGCCAGCAGCTCCCTCCGGTCTAGCGGGAGTGTCGACGAGCAGTACTTC
-	TRBD1	TRBV10-3	TRBJ1-1	CATGGSYPEAFF	TGTGCCACAGGGGGTAGTTATCCTGAAGCTTTCTTT
-	TRBD2	TRBV7-2	TRBJ2-1	CASSLAAGGANEQFF	TGTGCCAGCAGCTTAGCAGCGGGAGGTGCCAATGAGCAGTTCTTC
-	-	TRBV12-3/TRBV12-4	TRBJ2-3	CASSPRGSTDTQYF	TGTGCCAGCAGCCCTAGGGGGAGCACAGATACGCAGTATTTT
few	-	TRBV7-2	TRBJ1-1	CASSFGQNLTEAFF	TGTGCCAGCAGCTTTGGTCAGAATCTAACTGAAGCTTTCTTT
few	-	TRBV4-1	TRBJ2-6	CASSQNVAGDSGANVLTF	TGCGCCAGCAGCCAAAATGTGGCAGGAGACTCTGGGGCCAACGTCCTGACTTTC
-	-	TRBV6-2/TRBV6-3	TRBJ1-2	CASIPSYQRLTYYGYTF	TGTGCCAGCATCCCCTCGTACCAGCGGTTAACTTACTATGGCTACACCTTC